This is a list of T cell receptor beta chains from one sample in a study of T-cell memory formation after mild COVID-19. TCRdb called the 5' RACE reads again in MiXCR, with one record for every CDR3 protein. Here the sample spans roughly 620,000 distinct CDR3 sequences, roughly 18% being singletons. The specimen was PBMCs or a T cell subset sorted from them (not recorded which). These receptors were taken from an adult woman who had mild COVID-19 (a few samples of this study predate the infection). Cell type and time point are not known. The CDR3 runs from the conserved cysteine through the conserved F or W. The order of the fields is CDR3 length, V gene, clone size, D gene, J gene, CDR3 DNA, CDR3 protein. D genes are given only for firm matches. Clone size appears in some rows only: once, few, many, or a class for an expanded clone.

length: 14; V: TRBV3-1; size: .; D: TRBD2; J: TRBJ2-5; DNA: TGTGCCAGCAGCCCCCGACGGGGAGGGGAGACCCAGTACTTC; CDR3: CASSPRRGGETQYF
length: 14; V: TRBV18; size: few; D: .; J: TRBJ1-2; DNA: TGTGCCAGCTCACCCGGGGGGGACGACTATGGCTACACCTTC; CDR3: CASSPGGDDYGYTF
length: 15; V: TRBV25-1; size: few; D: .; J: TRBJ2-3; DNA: TGTGCCAGCAGTGAATTAAGGGGGTTTACAGATACGCAGTATTTT; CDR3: CASSELRGFTDTQYF
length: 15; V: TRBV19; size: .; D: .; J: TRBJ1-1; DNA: TGTGCCAGTAGCCCTCCGGATAGGGAGATCACTGAAGCTTTCTTT; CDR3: CASSPPDREITEAFF
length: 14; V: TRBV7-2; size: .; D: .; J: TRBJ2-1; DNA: TGTGCCAGCAGCTTAATCGGGTCATACAATGAGCAGTTCTTC; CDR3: CASSLIGSYNEQFF
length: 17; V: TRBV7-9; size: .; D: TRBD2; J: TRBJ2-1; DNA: TGTGCCAGCAGCTTTACAGTGGGGGGGGGCTCCTACAATGAGCAGTTCTTC; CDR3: CASSFTVGGGSYNEQFF
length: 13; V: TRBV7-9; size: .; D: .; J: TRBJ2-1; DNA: TGTGCCAGCAGCTCAGACGTTTACAATGAGCAGTTCTTC; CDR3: CASSSDVYNEQFF
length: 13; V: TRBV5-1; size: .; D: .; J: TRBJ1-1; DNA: TGCGCCAGCAAGGAATTGCAGGGGACTGAAGCTTTCTTT; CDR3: CASKELQGTEAFF
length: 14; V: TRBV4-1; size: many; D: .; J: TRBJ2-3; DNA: TGCGCCAGCAGCCAAGTCGGGGGCACAGATACGCAGTATTTT; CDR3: CASSQVGGTDTQYF
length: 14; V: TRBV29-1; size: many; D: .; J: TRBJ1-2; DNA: TGCAGCGTTGAAGACCGGATGGGGGCGTGGGGCTACACCTTC; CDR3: CSVEDRMGAWGYTF
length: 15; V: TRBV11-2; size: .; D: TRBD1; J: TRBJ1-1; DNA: TGTGCCAGCAGCTTACCCAGGGGGCAGAACACTGAAGCTTTCTTT; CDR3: CASSLPRGQNTEAFF
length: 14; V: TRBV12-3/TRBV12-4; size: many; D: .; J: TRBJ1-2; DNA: TGTGCCAGCACCATTAGTACCCCCGGGTATGGCTACACCTTC; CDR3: CASTISTPGYGYTF
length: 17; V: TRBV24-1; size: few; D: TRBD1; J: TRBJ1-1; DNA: TGTGCCACCAGTGATGGGACAGGGGGCTTCGTAGGGACTGAAGCTTTCTTT; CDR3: CATSDGTGGFVGTEAFF
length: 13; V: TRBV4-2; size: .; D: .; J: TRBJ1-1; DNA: TGTGCCAGCAGCCAAGAAACCGGGATTGAAGCTTTCTTT; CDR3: CASSQETGIEAFF
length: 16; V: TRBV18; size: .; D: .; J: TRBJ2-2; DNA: TGTGCCAGCTCACCATTCGGGACACCTAACACCGGGGAGCTGTTTTTT; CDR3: CASSPFGTPNTGELFF
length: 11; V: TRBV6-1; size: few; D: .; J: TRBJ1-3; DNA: TGTGCAGTCGGTCCTGGAAACACCATATATTTT; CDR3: CAVGPGNTIYF
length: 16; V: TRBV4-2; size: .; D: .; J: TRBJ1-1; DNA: TGTGCCAGCAGCCAAGATCAGATAGGGTTTTTTTCTGAAGCTTTCTTT; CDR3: CASSQDQIGFFSEAFF
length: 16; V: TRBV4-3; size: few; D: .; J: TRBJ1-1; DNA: TGCGCCAGCAGCCAAGAACGTCGTCGGAGGAACACTGAAGCTTTCTTT; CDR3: CASSQERRRRNTEAFF
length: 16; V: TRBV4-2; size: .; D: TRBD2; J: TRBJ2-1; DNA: TGTGCCAGCAGCCACTCCGCTAGCGGGAGGGCAGGAGAGCAGTTCTTC; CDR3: CASSHSASGRAGEQFF
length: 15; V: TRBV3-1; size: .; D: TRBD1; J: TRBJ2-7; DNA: TGTGCCAGCAGCCTCGGGACAGGTGGGCCCTGGGAGCAGTACTTC; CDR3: CASSLGTGGPWEQYF
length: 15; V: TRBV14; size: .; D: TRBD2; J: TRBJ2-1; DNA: TGTGCCAGCAGCCCAGCGACTAGCGGGAGGTTTGAGCAGTTCTTC; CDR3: CASSPATSGRFEQFF
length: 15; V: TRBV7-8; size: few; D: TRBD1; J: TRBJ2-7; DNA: TGTGCCAGCAGCCCCTCGGGACAGGGGGCGGGCGAGCAGTACTTC; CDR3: CASSPSGQGAGEQYF
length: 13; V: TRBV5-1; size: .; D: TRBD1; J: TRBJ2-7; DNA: TGCGCCAGCAGCTCTGCGACAGGGAACGAGCAGTACTTC; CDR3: CASSSATGNEQYF
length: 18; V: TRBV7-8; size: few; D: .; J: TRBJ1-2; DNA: TGTGCCAGCAGCTTAGAGGTTCCCCAGGGACATTCACGGGGTGGCTACACCTTC; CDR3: CASSLEVPQGHSRGGYTF
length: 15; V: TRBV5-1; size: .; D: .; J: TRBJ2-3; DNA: TGCGCCAGCAGCCCCCGACTAGAAAGCACAGATACGCAGTATTTT; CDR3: CASSPRLESTDTQYF
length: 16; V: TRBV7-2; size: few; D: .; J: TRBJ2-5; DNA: TGTGCCAGCAGCTTTCGTGGTTTGGGGGTCGGGGAGACCCAGTACTTC; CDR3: CASSFRGLGVGETQYF
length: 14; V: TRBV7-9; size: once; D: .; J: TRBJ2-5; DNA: TGTGCCAGCAGTTCTGTCGAGGGACTAGAGACCCAGTACTTC; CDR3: CASSSVEGLETQYF
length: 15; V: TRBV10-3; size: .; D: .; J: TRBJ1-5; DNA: TGTGCCATCAGTGAGTTTGGCGGGAGCAATCAGCCCCAGCATTTT; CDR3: CAISEFGGSNQPQHF
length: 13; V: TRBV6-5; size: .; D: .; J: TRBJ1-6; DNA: TGTGCCAGCAGTTACCAGACAGACGAACCCCTCCACTTT; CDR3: CASSYQTDEPLHF
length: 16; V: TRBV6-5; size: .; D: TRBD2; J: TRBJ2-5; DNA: TGTGCCAGCAGTTTAGCGAGTGGGAGGGTTAGGGAGACCCAGTACTTC; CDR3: CASSLASGRVRETQYF
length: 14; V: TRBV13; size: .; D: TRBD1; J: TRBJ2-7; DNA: TGTGCCAGCAGCGGAACACAGGGGATCTACGAGCAGTACTTC; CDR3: CASSGTQGIYEQYF
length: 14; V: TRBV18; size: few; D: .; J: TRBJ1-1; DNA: TGTGCCAGCTCACCAATGCCGGTCAACACTGAAGCTTTCTTT; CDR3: CASSPMPVNTEAFF
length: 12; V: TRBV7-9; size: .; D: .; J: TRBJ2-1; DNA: TGTGCCAGCAGTCGCACTAGGCCTGAGCAGTTCTTC; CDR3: CASSRTRPEQFF
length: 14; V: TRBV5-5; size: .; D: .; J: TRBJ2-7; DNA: TGTGCCAGCAGCCCCAGTATTCTCCTTTACGAGCAGTACTTC; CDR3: CASSPSILLYEQYF
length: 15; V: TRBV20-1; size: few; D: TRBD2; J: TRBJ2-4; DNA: TGCAGTGCCGGGACTAGCGGGGGGACGAAAAACATTCAGTACTTC; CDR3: CSAGTSGGTKNIQYF
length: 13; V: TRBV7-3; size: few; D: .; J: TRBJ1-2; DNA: TGTGCCAGCAGCCGGCGGGTAGTTTATGGCTACACCTTC; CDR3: CASSRRVVYGYTF
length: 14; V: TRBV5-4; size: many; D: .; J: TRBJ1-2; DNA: TGTGCCAGCAGCTTGGACAGGTCGAACTATGGCTACACCTTC; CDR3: CASSLDRSNYGYTF
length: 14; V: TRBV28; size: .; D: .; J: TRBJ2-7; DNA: TGTGCCAGCAGCAGGGGACCTTCACCCTACGAGCAGTACTTC; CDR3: CASSRGPSPYEQYF
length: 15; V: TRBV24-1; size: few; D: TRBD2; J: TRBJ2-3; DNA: TGTGCCACCAGTGATTTGGGGACTAGCCCAGATACGCAGTATTTT; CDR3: CATSDLGTSPDTQYF
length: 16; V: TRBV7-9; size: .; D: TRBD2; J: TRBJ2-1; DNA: TGTGCCAGCAGCCCCCGGTGGGGGAGCGGGAGTAATGAGCAGTTCTTC; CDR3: CASSPRWGSGSNEQFF
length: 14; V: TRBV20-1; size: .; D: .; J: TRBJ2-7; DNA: TGCAGTGCAATCTTCTTAGACAGTCCCTACGAGCAGTACTTC; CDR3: CSAIFLDSPYEQYF
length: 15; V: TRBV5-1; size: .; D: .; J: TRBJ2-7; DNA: TGCGCCAGCAGCTTGGGAGTTTCCCCCGACTACGAGCAGTACTTC; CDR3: CASSLGVSPDYEQYF
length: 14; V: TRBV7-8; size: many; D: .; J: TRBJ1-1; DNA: TGTGCCAGCAGCTTAGGACAGTCGAACACTGAAGCTTTCTTT; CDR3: CASSLGQSNTEAFF
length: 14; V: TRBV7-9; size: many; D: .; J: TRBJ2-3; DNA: TGTGCCAGCAGCTTAGCGGGGGACACAGATACGCAGTATTTT; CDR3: CASSLAGDTDTQYF
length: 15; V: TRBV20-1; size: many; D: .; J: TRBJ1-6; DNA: TGCAGTGCTAGAGATTGGCGGCAGGGTAATTCACCCCTCCACTTT; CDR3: CSARDWRQGNSPLHF
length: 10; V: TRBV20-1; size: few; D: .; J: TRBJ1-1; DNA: TGCAGTGCTAGTTACACTGAAGCTTTCTTT; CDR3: CSASYTEAFF
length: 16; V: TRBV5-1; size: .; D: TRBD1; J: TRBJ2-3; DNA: TGCGCCAGCAGCTTGGAGGGACAGCCGCACAAGGATACGCAGTATTTT; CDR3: CASSLEGQPHKDTQYF
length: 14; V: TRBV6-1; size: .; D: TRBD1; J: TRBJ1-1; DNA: TGTGCCAGCACCCCAGGGGGGCTGAACACTGAAGCTTTCTTT; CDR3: CASTPGGLNTEAFF
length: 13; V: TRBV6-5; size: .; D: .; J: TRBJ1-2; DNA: TGTGCCAGCAGGAACCCAGGGAACTATGGCTACACCTTC; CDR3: CASRNPGNYGYTF
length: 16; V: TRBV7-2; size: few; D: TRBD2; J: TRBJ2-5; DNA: TGTGCCAGCAGCTTAGGTGCACTAGCGGGAGGAGAGACCCAGTACTTC; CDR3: CASSLGALAGGETQYF
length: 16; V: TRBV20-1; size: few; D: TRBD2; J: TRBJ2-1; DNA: TGCAGTGCTGAAATACCGGGACTAGCGGTCTACAATGAGCAGTTCTTC; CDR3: CSAEIPGLAVYNEQFF
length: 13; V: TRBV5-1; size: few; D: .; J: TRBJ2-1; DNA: TGCGCCAGCAGCTTGGACCCCGGAGGGGGGCAGTTCTTC; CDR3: CASSLDPGGGQFF
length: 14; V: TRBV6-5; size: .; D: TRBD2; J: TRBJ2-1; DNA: TGTGCCAGCGGTCTAGCGGGGAAAGCCAATGAGCAGTTCTTC; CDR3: CASGLAGKANEQFF
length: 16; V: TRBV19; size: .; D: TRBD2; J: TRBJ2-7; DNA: TGTGCCAGTAGTATCCCGGGACTAGCGGGATACTACGAGCAGTACTTC; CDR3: CASSIPGLAGYYEQYF
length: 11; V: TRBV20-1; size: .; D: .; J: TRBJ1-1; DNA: TGCAGTGCTAGAAGCGGTCCTGAAGCTTTCTTT; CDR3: CSARSGPEAFF
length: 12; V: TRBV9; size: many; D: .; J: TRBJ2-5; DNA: TGTGCCAGCAGCGTAGGGCCCGGCCCCCAGTACTTC; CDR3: CASSVGPGPQYF
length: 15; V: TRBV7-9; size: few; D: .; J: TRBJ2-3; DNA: TGTGCCAGCAGCCAAAGTGGGAGTCTCACAGATACGCAGTATTTT; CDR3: CASSQSGSLTDTQYF
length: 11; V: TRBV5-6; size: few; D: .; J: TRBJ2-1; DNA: TGTGCCAGCAAGAACTACAATGAGCAGTTCTTC; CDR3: CASKNYNEQFF